Each of the 21 T cell receptor beta chains below was sequenced from the same sample in a study of OX40 agonist ivuxolimab in advanced cancers. TCRdb keeps only in-frame clones here, not all; method: immunoSEQ multiplex PCR. This sample yields about 69,000 clones, of which 75% to 90% are seen a single time; about 6.5% belongs to the top ten. Sequenced here: CD4+ or CD8+ T cells sorted from blood, sampled in a trial of the OX40 agonist ivuxolimab. These receptors were taken from an adult with an advanced solid tumor such as melanoma, head and neck, liver or kidney cancer.

The chain uses TRBV27 and TRBJ1-2; the D gene is possibly TRBD1 (6 bases). V was shortened by 2 bases and J by 6 bases, with 31 bases between the two germline ends. Germline-derived CDR1 and CDR2 are MNHEY and SMNVEV (reference sequence). This CDR3 has 20 residues. The CDR3 protein is CASSLNLIKRGGGLLDGYTF. The CDR3 DNA reads as TGTGCCAGCAGTTTAAATCTTATTAAGCGGGGCGGGGGGCTCTTGGATGGCTACACCTTC.

The genes are TRBV11-2 and TRBJ2-7, with D hard to call. Germline V gives CDR1 SGHAT, CDR2 FQNNGV. The CDR3 is made up of 14 amino acids. Trimming shortened V by 4 bases and J by 2 bases, and 12 bases separated the two germline ends. As DNA, the CDR3 is TGTGCCAGCAGCTCGGACCTACGACCCTACGAGCAGTACTTC. Translation gives CASSSDLRPYEQYF. Supplemented by reference TRBV11-2 and TRBJ2-7, the full variable domain reads EAGVAQSPRYKIIEKRQSVAFWCNPISGHATLYWYQQILGQGPKLLIQFQNNGVVDDSQLPKDRFSAERLKGVDSTLKIQPAKLEDSAVYLCASSSDLRPYEQYFGPGTRLTVT.

This clone appeared a single time. The chain has TRBV29-1 and TRBJ1-4, with 7 bases aligning to TRBD1. The CDR3 sequence is 13 residues long. J gave up 5 bases and V 5 bases, and 5 bases lay outside the gene matches. CDR1 and CDR2 (germline): SQVTM, ANQGSEA. In nucleotides, the CDR3 is TGCAGCGTTTTGGGACAGCAGAATGAAAAACTGTTTTTT. This codes for CSVLGQQNEKLFF. The variable domain in full, with the rest retrieved from reference TRBV29-1 and TRBJ1-4, is SAVISQKPSRDICQRGTSLTIQCQVDSQVTMMFWYRQQPGQSLTLIATANQGSEATYESGFVIDKFPISRPNLTFSTLTVSNMSPEDSSIYLCSVLGQQNEKLFFGSGTQLSVL.

The chain employs TRBV5-6 and TRBJ2-7; TRBD1 matches 8 bases. CDR3 size: 17 residues. CDR1 and CDR2 (germline): SGHDT, YYEEEE. The junction had 12 bases not matched to a gene; V was cut back by 4 bases and J by 0 bases. As DNA, the CDR3 is TGTGCCAGCAGCCTACAGGGGGGACAGGACATCTCCTACGAGCAGTACTTC. This codes for CASSLQGGQDISYEQYF.

V gene TRBV7-8 combines with J gene TRBJ2-7; 7 nucleotides align to TRBD2. The CDR3 sequence is 14 residues long. Germline CDR1 is SGHVS and CDR2 is FQNEAQ. Losses at the gene ends were 10 bases for V and 2 bases for J; bases not matched to a gene: 11. CDR3 protein: CATSTGGRTYEQYF. CDR3 nucleotide sequence: TGTGCCACCTCTACGGGGGGTCGAACCTACGAGCAGTACTTC.

This clone was recorded once. J is TRBJ1-2 and V is TRBV4-3; D remains ambiguous. From germline, CDR1 is LGHNA and CDR2 YSLEER. The CDR3 is made up of 13 amino acids. V lost 6 bases, J lost 4 bases, and 12 bases lay in between. The CDR3 DNA reads TGCGCCAGCAGTCGGGGTACGGGCTATGGCTACACCTTC. Protein sequence: CASSRGTGYGYTF.

The genes are TRBV6-5 and TRBJ2-1, with a possible D match to TRBD2 (6 bases). The CDR3 sequence is 14 residues long. Per germline, CDR1 MNHEY and CDR2 SVGAGI. V was cut by 2 bases and J by 6 bases, with 11 bases left in between. CDR3 protein: CASSYGSGTNEQFF. The CDR3, as DNA: TGTGCCAGCAGTTACGGTAGCGGAACCAATGAGCAGTTCTTC.

This clone qualifies as medium-sized (0.01 to 0.1%). V is TRBV18 and J is TRBJ2-7; the D gene is possibly TRBD2 (5 bases). The CDR3 contains 14 residues. Germline V CDR1 and CDR2: KGHSH, LQKENI. Trimming removed 3 bases from V and 4 bases from J, with 13 bases in between. CDR3 DNA: TGTGCCAGCTCACCCGAGGGCAGATGGTACGAGCAGTACTTC. Residues: CASSPEGRWYEQYF.

As regards this clone: This specimen includes other DNA sequences encoding the same CDR3. This sequence joins TRBV10-3 and TRBJ2-7; D remains unclear. CDR1 and CDR2 from the germline V gene are ENHRY and SYGVKD. V lost 2 bases, J lost 2 bases, and 7 bases lay in between. The CDR3 length is 13 residues. This CDR3 is CAISEPTAYEQYF. CDR3 bases: TGTGCCATCAGTGAGCCTACTGCCTACGAGCAGTACTTC.

This chain links TRBV28 with TRBJ2-3; possible D gene TRBD2, 6 bases. The germline V gene has CDR1 MDHEN and CDR2 SYDVKM. CDR3 length: 15 residues. Trimming took 4 bases from V and 7 from J, leaving 18 bases between them. The CDR3, as DNA: TGTGCCAGCAGTTCAAACCAGGAGGCGGGAAATACGCAGTATTTT. Its protein is CASSSNQEAGNTQYF.

This clone is a singleton in its sample. The chain recombines TRBV19 with TRBJ1-1; D might be TRBD1 (5 bases). The CDR3 consists of 16 residues. The germline V gene encodes CDR1 LNHDA and CDR2 SQIVND (reference sequence). V was trimmed by 4 bases and J by 0 bases, leaving 15 bases between them. The DNA for the CDR3 is TGTGCCAGTAGTAATCTGGGGACGGATTTGAACACTGAAGCTTTCTTT. This translates into CASSNLGTDLNTEAFF.

The chain recombines TRBV7-6 with TRBJ1-5; D possibly corresponds to TRBD1 (5 bases). Germline V gene lookup returns CDR1 SGHVS and CDR2 FNYEAQ. This CDR3 comprises 13 residues. Trimming stripped 5 bases from V and 6 bases from J, with 11 bases between. The CDR3 loop is CASSHAGGQPQHF. The CDR3 nucleotides read TGTGCCAGCAGCCACGCGGGGGGTCAGCCCCAGCATTTT.

The chain has TRBV6-5 and TRBJ2-5; 11 bases match TRBD1. The assigned J gene may be wrong: the sequence end matches TRBJ2-7 better. This CDR3 is 15 amino acids long. Germline CDR1 MNHEY, CDR2 SVGAGI. Here the CDR3 reads CASSYAGTGGYEQYF. The CDR3 DNA reads as TGTGCCAGCAGTTACGCCGGGACAGGGGGATACGAGCAGTACTTC.

The rearrangement uses TRBV5-6 and TRBJ1-2; maybe TRBD1 (5 bases). The CDR3 consists of 15 residues. Germline values: CDR1 SGHDT, CDR2 YYEEEE. Trimming took off 0 bases at V and 8 bases at J, with 17 bases between the two ends. The DNA for the CDR3 is TGTGCCAGCAGCTTGGTTAGGATGGGGCCACCGGGCTACACCTTC. Residues: CASSLVRMGPPGYTF.

CDR3 nucleotides: TGTGCCAGCAGTTCAGCCGGGGCGACAGGTGAGCAGTTCTTC. The encoded protein is CASSSAGATGEQFF. This sequence joins TRBV27 and TRBJ2-1; TRBD1 is a possible D gene (6 bases). Trimming removed 4 bases from V and 9 bases from J, with 16 bases in between. The CDR3 length is 14 residues. Germline V gene lookup returns CDR1 MNHEY and CDR2 SMNVEV (reference sequence).

This sequence joins TRBV6-1 and TRBJ2-6, with unresolved D. CDR3 length: 15 residues. V gave up 2 bases and J gave up 1 base, with 6 bases separating them. Germline V lookup: CDR1 MNHNS, CDR2 SASEGT. The CDR3 DNA is TGTGCCAGCAGTGAAACGGATTCTGGGGCCAACGTCCTGACTTTC. It encodes CASSETDSGANVLTF.

CDR3: CASSSEASKNTEAFF. For the CDR3, the DNA is TGCGCCAGCAGCTCCGAAGCGTCAAAGAACACTGAAGCTTTCTTT. This chain joins TRBV5-1 and TRBJ1-1; no clear D gene. Germline V gene sequence: CDR1 SGHRS, CDR2 YFSETQ. Trimming removed 3 bases at V and 1 base at J, with 13 bases between. The CDR3 extends over 15 amino acids.

V gene TRBV19 combines with J gene TRBJ2-2; a weak D match, TRBD2 (5 bases). V was shortened by 5 bases and J by 4 bases, with 11 bases between the two germline ends. This CDR3 spans 14 amino acids. In germline, CDR1 is LNHDA, CDR2 SQIVND (reference sequence). The CDR3 protein is CASSSTGVTGELFF. CDR3 DNA sequence: TGTGCCAGTAGTTCTACCGGGGTCACCGGGGAGCTGTTTTTT.

This chain uses TRBV4-3 with TRBJ2-1, with 9 bases lining up with TRBD1. The V and J ends lost 2 bases and 3 bases, in that order; junction bases with no gene match: 5. The CDR3 is made up of 16 amino acids. The germline CDR1 and CDR2 sequences are LGHNA and YSLEER. The chain's CDR3 is CASSQRTGGDYNEQFF. The CDR3, as DNA: TGCGCCAGCAGCCAACGAACAGGGGGCGACTACAATGAGCAGTTCTTC.

The chain is built from TRBV4-2 and TRBJ1-5; D uncertain. Germline CDR1 reads LGHNA; CDR2 reads YNFKEQ. V was trimmed by 3 bases and J by 2 bases, leaving 8 bases between them. The length of the CDR3 is 14 residues. The CDR3 nucleotides read TGTGCCAGCAGCCACCCTCAGGGCAATCAGCCCCAGCATTTT. Amino acids: CASSHPQGNQPQHF.

This clone was counted a single time. The rearrangement uses TRBV11-1 and TRBJ1-1, with D maybe TRBD1 (5 bases). Trimming removed 2 bases at V and 7 bases at J, with 8 bases between. The CDR3 totals 12 residues. The germline V gene encodes CDR1 SGHAT and CDR2 FQDESV (reference sequence). The CDR3 loop is CASSLMGVEAFF. CDR3 sequence (DNA): TGTGCCAGCAGCTTAATGGGGGTTGAAGCTTTCTTT.